This T cell receptor (beta chain) was documented in a study of shared clonotypes between healthy human individuals. The repertoire was sequenced with immunoSEQ multiplex PCR; TCRdb's copy has only in-frame clones and lacks some. The data hold roughly 2.4 million clones, with almost 96% observed a single time. In this sample, this clone turned up once. Trimming removed 3 bases at V and 4 bases at J, with 10 bases between. This CDR3 has 13 residues. Germline V lookup: CDR1 SGHRS, CDR2 YFSETQ. Material for sequencing was naive CD4+ T cells sorted from blood. The subset is: CD45RA+ positively selected. The V gene is TRBV5-1, the J gene TRBJ2-5; D not certain. This receptor was obtained from a man younger than 30 in good health. CDR3 nucleotide sequence: TGCGCCAGCAGCTCGGAAGGCCGAGAGACCCAGTACTTC. It specifies CASSSEGRETQYF.